This is a list of T cell receptor beta chains from one sample in a study of blood T cell repertoires in COVID-19. The data were produced by immunoSEQ multiplex PCR, yet TCRdb's version contains in-frame clones alone and is incomplete. The sample shows 200,000 or so clones, approximately 84% of them seen only once. The sequenced sample consisted of peripheral blood. Every receptor here comes from a human donor with acute or convalescent COVID-19. The donor label of this sample is uncertain. CDR3s include the opening cysteine and the closing phenylalanine or tryptophan. The D gene is left open where the match is weak. Where a row states a size, it is once, few, many or the class of an expanded clone; other rows omit it.

>15|TRBV5-1|.|.|TRBJ2-2
CASSLEAPPTGELFF
TGCGCCAGCAGCTTGGAAGCCCCGCCGACCGGGGAGCTGTTTTTT
>15|TRBV19|TRBD1|.|TRBJ1-1
CASSMATGTGGLAFF
TGTGCCAGTAGTATGGCTACCGGGACAGGGGGCCTAGCTTTCTTT
>15|TRBV28|TRBD1|.|TRBJ1-6
CASGTGLTFNSPLHF
TGTGCCAGCGGGACAGGACTAACTTTTAATTCACCCCTCCACTTT
>16|TRBV11-2|.|.|TRBJ1-1
CASSLEGTTRNTEAFF
TGTGCCAGCAGCTTAGAGGGGACAACTAGAAACACTGAAGCTTTCTTT
>17|TRBV30|TRBD2|few|TRBJ2-1
CAWRKTSGLKAGNEQFF
TGTGCCTGGAGAAAGACTAGCGGGCTAAAAGCGGGGAATGAGCAGTTCTTC
>14|TRBV5-4|.|once|TRBJ1-2
CASSLALTGYGYTF
TGTGCCAGCAGCTTGGCCCTGACAGGCTATGGCTACACCTTC
>15|TRBV5-5|TRBD1|once|TRBJ1-1
CASSPPGGTSTEAFF
TGTGCCAGCAGCCCCCCAGGGGGTACTAGCACTGAAGCTTTCTTT
>13|TRBV24-1|.|.|TRBJ1-1
CATRTGQNTEAFF
TGTGCCACCAGAACAGGACAGAACACTGAAGCTTTCTTT
>15|TRBV30|.|.|TRBJ2-3
CAWSPYFGSTDTQYF
TGTGCCTGGAGTCCGTACTTCGGGAGCACAGATACGCAGTATTTT
>17|TRBV5-4|TRBD2|.|TRBJ2-5
CASRLPGGAGGVETQYF
TGTGCCAGCAGACTCCCCGGTGGAGCGGGAGGGGTCGAGACCCAGTACTTC
>14|TRBV6-1|TRBD1|once|TRBJ1-1
CASSEDRGNTEAFF
TGTGCCAGCAGTGAAGACAGGGGGAACACTGAAGCTTTCTTT
>13|TRBV7-2|.|few|TRBJ1-1
CASSLAGAAEAFF
TGTGCCAGCAGCTTAGCAGGGGCCGCTGAAGCTTTCTTT
>16|TRBV27|TRBD1|.|TRBJ2-4
CASSPGTGGLKNIQYF
TGTGCCAGCAGTCCCGGGACAGGGGGCCTCAAAAACATTCAGTACTTC
>13|TRBV14|.|.|TRBJ1-2
CASSEKLFYGYTF
TGTGCCAGCAGCGAGAAGTTATTTTATGGCTACACCTTC
>14|TRBV3-1/TRBV3-2|.|.|TRBJ1-5
CASSQARYNQPQHF
TGTGCCAGCAGCCAAGCCAGATACAATCAGCCCCAGCATTTT
>16|TRBV28|.|once|TRBJ2-4
CASSSRDKQAKNIQYF
TGTGCCAGCAGTTCCCGGGACAAACAAGCCAAAAACATTCAGTACTTC
>15|TRBV4-1|.|.|TRBJ2-3
CASSQDYRGTDTQYF
TGCGCCAGCAGCCAAGATTACCGGGGCACAGATACGCAGTATTTT
>15|TRBV5-5|.|.|TRBJ2-5
CASSPYARPEETQYF
TGTGCCAGCAGCCCTTACGCTAGACCCGAAGAGACCCAGTACTTC
>12|TRBV12-3/TRBV12-4|TRBD1|.|TRBJ1-2
CASTREGAGYTF
TGTGCCAGCACCCGGGAGGGGGCCGGCTACACCTTC